The 5 T cell receptor beta chains reported below all come from one sample, sequenced in a study of shared clonotypes between healthy human individuals. Sequencing was performed with immunoSEQ multiplex PCR; in TCRdb, only in-frame clones are kept and a portion is missing. The profile shows 100,000 or so clones, about half of them singletons. The sequenced material came from PBMCs. Receptor source: a woman aged 40 to 55 in good health. Some clones in this sample may be carry-over from other donors' samples.

On this clone: A much larger clone lies one base from this, so it may be a read error. Other DNA sequences in this specimen translate into the identical CDR3. J is TRBJ2-2 and V is TRBV28; 10 bases align to TRBD2. Germline V gives CDR1 MDHEN, CDR2 SYDVKM. This CDR3 region has 16 residues. V lost 3 bases, J lost 1 base, and 2 bases stayed unmatched. DNA of the CDR3: TGTGCCAGCAGTTTCGGGACTAGCGTGAACACCGGGGAGCTGTTTTTT. As protein: CASSFGTSVNTGELFF.

The chain is built from TRBV28 and TRBJ1-5, with D uncertain. V dropped 0 bases and J dropped 5 bases, with 5 bases sitting between them. CDR3 length: 13 amino acids. The V gene's germline CDR1 is MDHEN and CDR2 SYDVKM. CDR3 region: CASSLWRDQPQHF. DNA for the CDR3: TGTGCCAGCAGTTTATGGCGAGATCAGCCCCAGCATTTT.

This clone was seen only a few times. The genes are TRBV7-9 and TRBJ1-4, with D unresolved. Per the germline V gene, CDR1 is SEHNR and CDR2 is FQNEAQ (reference sequence). The CDR3 covers 15 residues. The V and J ends lost 1 base and 7 bases respectively, with 13 bases between them. The chain's CDR3 is CASSLEAQGGEKLFF. The DNA for the CDR3 is TGTGCCAGCAGCTTAGAGGCCCAAGGCGGTGAAAAACTGTTTTTT. The whole variable domain, remainder taken from reference TRBV7-9 and TRBJ1-4, is DTGVSQNPRHKITKRGQNVTFRCDPISEHNRLYWYRQTLGQGPEFLTYFQNEAQLEKSRLLSDRFSAERPKGSFSTLEIQRTEQGDSAMYLCASSLEAQGGEKLFFGSGTQLSVL.

This clone was seen repeatedly, ten times or more. The genes are TRBV4-1 and TRBJ2-1; TRBD2 matches at 9 bases. Germline lookup yields CDR1 MGHRA and CDR2 YSYEKL. There are 17 residues in the CDR3. With 4 bases clipped from V and 8 bases from J, the junction kept 15 bases outside the gene matches. CDR3 residues: CASSPLATAGGGDEQFF. CDR3 nucleotides: TGCGCCAGCAGCCCCCTGGCCACAGCGGGGGGAGGCGATGAGCAGTTCTTC.

This clone turned up a few times. The V gene is TRBV6-5, the J gene TRBJ2-7; 8 positions agree with TRBD1. Germline V gives CDR1 MNHEY, CDR2 SVGAGI. CDR3 length: 15 amino acids. Unmatched junction bases numbered 9, after V lost 6 bases and J lost 2 bases. The CDR3 region has the DNA TGTGCCAGCAGCCGCCCGGGACAGGTAACCTACGAGCAGTACTTC. It translates to CASSRPGQVTYEQYF.